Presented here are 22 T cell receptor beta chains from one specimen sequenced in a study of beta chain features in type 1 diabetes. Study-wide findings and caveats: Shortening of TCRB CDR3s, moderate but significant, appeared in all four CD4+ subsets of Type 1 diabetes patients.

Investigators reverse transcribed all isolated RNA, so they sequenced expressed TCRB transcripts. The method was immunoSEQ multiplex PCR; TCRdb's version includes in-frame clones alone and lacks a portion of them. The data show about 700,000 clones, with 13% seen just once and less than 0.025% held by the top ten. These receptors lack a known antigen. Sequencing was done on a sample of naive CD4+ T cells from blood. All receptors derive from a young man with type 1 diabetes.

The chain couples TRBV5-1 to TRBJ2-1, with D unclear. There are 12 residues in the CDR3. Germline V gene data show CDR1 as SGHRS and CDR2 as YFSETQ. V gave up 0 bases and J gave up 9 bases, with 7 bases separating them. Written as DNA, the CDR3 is TGCGCCAGCAGCTTGGGCGCTGGTGAGCAGTTCTTC. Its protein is CASSLGAGEQFF.

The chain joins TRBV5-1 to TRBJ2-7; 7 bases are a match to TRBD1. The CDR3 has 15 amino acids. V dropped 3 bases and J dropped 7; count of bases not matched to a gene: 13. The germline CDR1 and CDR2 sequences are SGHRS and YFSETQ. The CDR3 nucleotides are TGCGCCAGCAGCTCCGGGACAGAGGGGTTAGGGGAGCAGTACTTC. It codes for CASSSGTEGLGEQYF.

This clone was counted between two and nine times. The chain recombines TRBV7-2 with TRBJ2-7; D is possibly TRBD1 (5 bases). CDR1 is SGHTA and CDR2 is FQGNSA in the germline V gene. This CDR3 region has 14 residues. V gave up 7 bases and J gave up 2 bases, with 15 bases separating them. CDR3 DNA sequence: TGTGCCAGCACCTTTCTGACAGATCCCTACGAGCAGTACTTC. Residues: CASTFLTDPYEQYF.

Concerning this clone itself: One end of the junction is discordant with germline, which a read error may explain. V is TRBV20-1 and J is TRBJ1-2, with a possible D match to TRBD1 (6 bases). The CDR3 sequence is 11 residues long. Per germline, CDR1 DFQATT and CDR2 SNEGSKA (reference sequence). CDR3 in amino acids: CSAAPGDTNYF. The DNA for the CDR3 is TGCAGTGCTGCGCCCGGGGACACTAACTACTTC.

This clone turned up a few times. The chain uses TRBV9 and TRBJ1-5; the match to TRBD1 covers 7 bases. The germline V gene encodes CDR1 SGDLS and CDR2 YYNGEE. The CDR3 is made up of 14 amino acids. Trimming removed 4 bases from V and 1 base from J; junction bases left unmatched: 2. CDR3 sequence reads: CASSPGQSNQPQHF. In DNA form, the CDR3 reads TGTGCCAGCAGCCCGGGACAGAGCAATCAGCCCCAGCATTTT.

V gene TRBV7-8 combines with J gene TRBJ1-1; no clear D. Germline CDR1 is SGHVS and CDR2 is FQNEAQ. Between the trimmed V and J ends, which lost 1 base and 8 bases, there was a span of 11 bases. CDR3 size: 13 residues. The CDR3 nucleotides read TGTGCCAGCAGCTTAGTGGCGGCCCGAGAAGCTTTCTTT. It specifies CASSLVAAREAFF.

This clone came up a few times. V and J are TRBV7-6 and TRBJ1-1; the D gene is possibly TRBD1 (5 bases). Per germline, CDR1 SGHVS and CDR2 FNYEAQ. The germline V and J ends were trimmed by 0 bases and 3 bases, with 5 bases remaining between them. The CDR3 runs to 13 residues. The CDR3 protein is CASSLAGDTEAFF. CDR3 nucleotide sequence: TGTGCCAGCAGCTTAGCAGGGGACACTGAAGCTTTCTTT.

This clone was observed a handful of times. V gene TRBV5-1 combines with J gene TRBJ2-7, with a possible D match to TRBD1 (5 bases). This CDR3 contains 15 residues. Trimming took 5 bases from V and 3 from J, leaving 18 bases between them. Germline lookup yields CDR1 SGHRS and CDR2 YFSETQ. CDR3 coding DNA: TGCGCCAGCAGACCGACAGAGGCCCTGGGCTACGAGCAGTACTTC. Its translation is CASRPTEALGYEQYF.

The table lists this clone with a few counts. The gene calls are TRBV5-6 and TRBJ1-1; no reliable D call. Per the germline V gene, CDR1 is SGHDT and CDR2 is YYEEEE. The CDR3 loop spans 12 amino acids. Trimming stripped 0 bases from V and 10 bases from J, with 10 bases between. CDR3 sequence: CASSLVGSGAFF. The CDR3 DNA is TGTGCCAGCAGCTTGGTCGGAAGCGGAGCTTTCTTT.

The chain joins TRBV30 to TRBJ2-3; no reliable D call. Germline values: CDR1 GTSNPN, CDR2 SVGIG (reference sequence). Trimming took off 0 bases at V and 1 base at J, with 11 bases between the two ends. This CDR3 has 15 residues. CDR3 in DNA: TGTGCCTGGAGTGTACCTGGCTCAGGCACAGATACGCAGTATTTT. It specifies CAWSVPGSGTDTQYF.

CDR3 nucleotide sequence: TGTGCCTGGAGTATCGGGGGGGAGACCCAGTACTTC. Amino acids: CAWSIGGETQYF. This chain links TRBV30 with TRBJ2-5, with 7 bases identical to TRBD2. V was clipped by 2 bases and J by 5 bases; unmatched bases: 2. Germline V gives CDR1 GTSNPN, CDR2 SVGIG (reference sequence). CDR3 size: 12 residues.

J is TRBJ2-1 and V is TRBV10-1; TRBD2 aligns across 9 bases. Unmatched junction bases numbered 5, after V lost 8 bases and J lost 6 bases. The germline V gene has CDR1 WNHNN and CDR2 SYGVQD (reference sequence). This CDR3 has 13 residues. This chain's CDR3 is CASGVAGANEQFF. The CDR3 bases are TGCGCCAGCGGGGTAGCGGGGGCCAATGAGCAGTTCTTC.

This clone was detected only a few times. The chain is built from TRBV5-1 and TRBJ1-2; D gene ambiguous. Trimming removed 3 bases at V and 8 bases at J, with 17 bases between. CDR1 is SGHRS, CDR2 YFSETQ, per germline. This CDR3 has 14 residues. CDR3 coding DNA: TGCGCCAGCAGCTCGGCAAGGGAAGATAGCGGCTACACCTTC. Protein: CASSSAREDSGYTF.

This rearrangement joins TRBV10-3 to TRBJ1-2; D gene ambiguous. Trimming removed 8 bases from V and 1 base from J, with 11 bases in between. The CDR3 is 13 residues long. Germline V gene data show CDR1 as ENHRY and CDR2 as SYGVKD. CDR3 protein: CAISSSDNYGYTF. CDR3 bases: TGTGCCATCTCGAGCAGCGATAACTATGGCTACACCTTC.

The CDR3 reads CASSVGPPGAGGYNEQFF. The CDR3 DNA reads TGTGCCAGCAGCGTAGGCCCGCCGGGAGCGGGGGGCTACAATGAGCAGTTCTTC. The chain is built from TRBV9 and TRBJ2-1, with 9 bases that match TRBD2. V lost 0 bases to trimming and J lost 3 bases; unmatched junction nucleotides: 10. The CDR3 is made up of 18 amino acids. The germline V gene encodes CDR1 SGDLS and CDR2 YYNGEE.

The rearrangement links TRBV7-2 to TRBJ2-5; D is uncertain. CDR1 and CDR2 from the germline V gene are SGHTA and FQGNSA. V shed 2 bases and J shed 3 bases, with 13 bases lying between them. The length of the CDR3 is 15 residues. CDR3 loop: CASSLYGYYEETQYF. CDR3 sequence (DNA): TGTGCCAGCAGCTTATACGGGTACTATGAAGAGACCCAGTACTTC. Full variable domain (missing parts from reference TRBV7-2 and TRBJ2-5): GAGVSQSPSNKVTEKGKDVELRCDPISGHTALYWYRQSLGQGLEFLIYFQGNSAPDKSGLPSDRFSAERTGGSVSTLTIQRTQQEDSAVYLCASSLYGYYEETQYFGPGTRLLVL.

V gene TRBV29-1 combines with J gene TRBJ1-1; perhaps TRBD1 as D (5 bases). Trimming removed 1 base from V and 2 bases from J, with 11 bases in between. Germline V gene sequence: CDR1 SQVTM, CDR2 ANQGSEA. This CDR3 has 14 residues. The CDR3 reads CSVEGTLTNTEAFF. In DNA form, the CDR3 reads TGCAGCGTTGAAGGGACACTAACCAACACTGAAGCTTTCTTT.

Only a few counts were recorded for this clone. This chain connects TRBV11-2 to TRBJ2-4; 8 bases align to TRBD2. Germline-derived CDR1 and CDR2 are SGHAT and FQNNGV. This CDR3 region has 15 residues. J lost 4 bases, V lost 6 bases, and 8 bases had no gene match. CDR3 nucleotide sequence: TGTGCCAGCAGAGAAATGTCTAGCGGGAAAAACATTCAGTACTTC. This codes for CASREMSSGKNIQYF.

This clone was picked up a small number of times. CDR3 region: CASSPDRGQPYEQYF. CDR3 bases: TGTGCCAGCAGCCCAGACAGGGGGCAGCCCTACGAGCAGTACTTC. The V call is TRBV14, the J call TRBJ2-7; TRBD1 matches at 10 bases. The CDR3 covers 15 residues. Trimming removed 4 bases from V and 2 bases from J; junction bases left unmatched: 5. The V gene's germline CDR1 is SGHDN and CDR2 FVKESK.

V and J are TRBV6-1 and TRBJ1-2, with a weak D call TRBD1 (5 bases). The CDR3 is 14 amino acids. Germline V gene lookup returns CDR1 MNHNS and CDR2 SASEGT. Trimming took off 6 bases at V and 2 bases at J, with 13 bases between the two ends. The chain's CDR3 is CASRLSTVNYGYTF. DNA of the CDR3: TGTGCCAGCAGGCTTTCGACAGTAAACTATGGCTACACCTTC.

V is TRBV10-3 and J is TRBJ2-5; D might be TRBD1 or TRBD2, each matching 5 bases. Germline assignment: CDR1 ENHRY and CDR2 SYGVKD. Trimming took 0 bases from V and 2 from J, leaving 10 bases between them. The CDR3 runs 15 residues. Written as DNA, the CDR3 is TGTGCCATCAGTGAGTCAAGAGGGGCGCAAGAGACCCAGTACTTC. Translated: CAISESRGAQETQYF.

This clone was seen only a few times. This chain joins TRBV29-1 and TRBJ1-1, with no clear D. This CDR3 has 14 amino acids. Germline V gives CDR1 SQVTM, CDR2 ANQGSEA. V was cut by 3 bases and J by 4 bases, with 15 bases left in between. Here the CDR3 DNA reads TGCAGCGTTGATGTAGGGCCTGTGATCACTGAAGCTTTCTTT. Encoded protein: CSVDVGPVITEAFF.